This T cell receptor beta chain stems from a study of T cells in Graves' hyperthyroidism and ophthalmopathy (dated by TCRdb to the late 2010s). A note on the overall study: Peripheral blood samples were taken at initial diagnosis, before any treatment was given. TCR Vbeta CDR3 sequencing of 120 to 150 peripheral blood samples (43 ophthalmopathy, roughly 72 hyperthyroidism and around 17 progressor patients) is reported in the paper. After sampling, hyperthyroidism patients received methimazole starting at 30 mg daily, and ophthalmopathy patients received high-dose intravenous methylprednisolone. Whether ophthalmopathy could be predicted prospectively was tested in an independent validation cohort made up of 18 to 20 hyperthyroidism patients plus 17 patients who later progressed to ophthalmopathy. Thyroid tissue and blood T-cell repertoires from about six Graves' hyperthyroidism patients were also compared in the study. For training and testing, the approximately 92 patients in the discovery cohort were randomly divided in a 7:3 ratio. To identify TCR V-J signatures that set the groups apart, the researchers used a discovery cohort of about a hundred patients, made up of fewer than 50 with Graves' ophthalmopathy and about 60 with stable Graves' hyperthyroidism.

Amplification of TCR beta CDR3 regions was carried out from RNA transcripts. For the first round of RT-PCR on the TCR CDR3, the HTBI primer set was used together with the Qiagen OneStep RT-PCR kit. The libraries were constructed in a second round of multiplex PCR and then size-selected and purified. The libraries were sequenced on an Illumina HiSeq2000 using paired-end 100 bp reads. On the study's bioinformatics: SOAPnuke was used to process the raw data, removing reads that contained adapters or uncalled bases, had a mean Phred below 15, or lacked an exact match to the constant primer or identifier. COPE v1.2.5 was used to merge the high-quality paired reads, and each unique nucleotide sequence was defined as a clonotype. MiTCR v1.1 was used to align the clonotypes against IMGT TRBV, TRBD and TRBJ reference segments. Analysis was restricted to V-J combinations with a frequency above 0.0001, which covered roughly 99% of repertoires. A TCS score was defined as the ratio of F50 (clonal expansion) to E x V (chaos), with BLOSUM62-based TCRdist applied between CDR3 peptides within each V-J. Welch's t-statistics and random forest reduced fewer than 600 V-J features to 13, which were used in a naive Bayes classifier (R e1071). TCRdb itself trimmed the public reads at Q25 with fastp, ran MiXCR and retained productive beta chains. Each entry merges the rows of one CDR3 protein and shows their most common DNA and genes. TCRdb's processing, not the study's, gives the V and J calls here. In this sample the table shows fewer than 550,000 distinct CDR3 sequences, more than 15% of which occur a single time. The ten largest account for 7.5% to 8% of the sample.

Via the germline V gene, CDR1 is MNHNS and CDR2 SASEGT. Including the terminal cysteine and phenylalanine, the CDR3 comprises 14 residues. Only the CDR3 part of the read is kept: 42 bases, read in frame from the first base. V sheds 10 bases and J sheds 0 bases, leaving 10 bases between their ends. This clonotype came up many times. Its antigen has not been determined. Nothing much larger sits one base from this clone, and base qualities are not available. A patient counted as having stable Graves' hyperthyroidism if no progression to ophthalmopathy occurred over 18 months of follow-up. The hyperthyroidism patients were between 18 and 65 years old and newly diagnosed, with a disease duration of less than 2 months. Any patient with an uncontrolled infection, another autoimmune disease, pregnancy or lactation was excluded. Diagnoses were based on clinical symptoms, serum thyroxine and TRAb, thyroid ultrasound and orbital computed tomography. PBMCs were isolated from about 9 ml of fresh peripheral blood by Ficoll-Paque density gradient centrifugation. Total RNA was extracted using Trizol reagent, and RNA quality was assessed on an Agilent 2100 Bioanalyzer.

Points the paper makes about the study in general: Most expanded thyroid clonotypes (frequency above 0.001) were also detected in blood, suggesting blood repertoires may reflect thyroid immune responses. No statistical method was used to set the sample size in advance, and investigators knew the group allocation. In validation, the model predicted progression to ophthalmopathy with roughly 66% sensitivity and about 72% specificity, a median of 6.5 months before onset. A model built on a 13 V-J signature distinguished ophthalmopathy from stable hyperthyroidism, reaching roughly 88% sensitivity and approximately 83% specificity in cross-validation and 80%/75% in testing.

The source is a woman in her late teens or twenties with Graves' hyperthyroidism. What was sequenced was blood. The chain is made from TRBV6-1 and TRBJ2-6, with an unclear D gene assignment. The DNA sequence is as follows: TGTGCCACCCGACGGTCCTCTGGGGCCAACGTCCTGACTTTC. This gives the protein CATRRSSGANVLTF.